This T cell receptor beta chain was recorded in a study of Ad26.COV2.S vaccination and SARS-CoV-2 variants. For the study at large: By the intramuscular route, Ad26.COV2.S was given once, or twice 56 days apart.

Per the germline V gene, CDR1 is SGDLS and CDR2 is YYNGEE. V shed 4 bases and J 4 bases; nucleotides not matched to a gene: 8. CDR3 size: 14 residues. Stated treatment: roughly 19 received Ad26.COV2.S at low or high dose, single or two shots; about 5 received placebo; per-sample allocation not given. The study sampled participants on day 63 after the first vaccine or placebo injection. Sequenced by immunoSEQ multiplex PCR; TCRdb stores in-frame clones only, minus some. The data contain around 320,000 clones, roughly 84% of them singletons. The source material was peripheral blood, sampled in a trial of Ad26.COV2.S vaccine versus placebo. This receptor was obtained from a person between 18 and 65 years old who received the Ad26.COV2.S COVID-19 vaccine or a placebo. The chain links TRBV9 to TRBJ2-7, with 7 bases that match TRBD1. CDR3 bases: TGTGCCAGCAGCCTAGGGACAGTTGCGTACGAGCAGTACTTC. Encoded protein: CASSLGTVAYEQYF.